These 6 T cell receptor beta chains came from one sample sequenced in a study of stem cell transplantation in POMP-related autoinflammatory disease (TCRdb year 2021). The time point label, read with the paper, signifies: after hematopoietic stem cell transplant. The library was made by the immunoSEQ multiplex PCR assay. Held by TCRdb, this immuneACCESS table contains in-frame sequences only and omits some clones. Under half of the omission traces to an unresolved V gene where checked; the cause of the rest is unknown. This sample has 68,000 or so clones in its table, and roughly 90% of those were observed once. The leading ten clones occupy more than 0.55% of the sample. Sequenced here: CD4+ T cells from PBMCs, sampled after stem cell transplantation. Receptors were obtained from a human patient with POMP-related autoinflammation and immune dysregulation (PRAID). Some T cells may derive from the graft donor when a transplant has been performed.

The chain uses TRBV28 and TRBJ1-4, with TRBD1 matching 7 bases. The CDR3 contains 14 residues. CDR1 MDHEN and CDR2 SYDVKM come from the germline V gene. With V trimmed by 4 bases and J by 6 bases, 5 bases remained unmatched. CDR3 coding DNA: TGTGCCAGCAGTTCCACAGGGGTTTATGAAAAACTGTTTTTT. This gives the protein CASSSTGVYEKLFF.

This clone was counted between two and nine times. This chain links TRBV27 with TRBJ1-2; tentatively, D is TRBD1 (6 bases). Looked up from germline, CDR1 is MNHEY and CDR2 is SMNVEV (reference sequence). The CDR3 sequence is 14 residues long. The germline V and J ends were trimmed by 6 bases and 5 bases, with 16 bases remaining between them. In DNA form, the CDR3 reads TGTGCCAGCAGGAGGACAGTCCTAGGATATGGCTACACCTTC. Residues: CASRRTVLGYGYTF.

This clone has a single count. This rearrangement joins TRBV5-1 to TRBJ2-5; 7 bases are shared with TRBD1. Germline V gives CDR1 SGHRS, CDR2 YFSETQ. This CDR3 has 16 amino acids. J gave up 5 bases and V 1 base, and 11 bases lay outside the gene matches. The CDR3 coding sequence is TGCGCCAGCAGCTTGTTAGGCAACAGGGGTCATGAGACCCAGTACTTC. This translates into CASSLLGNRGHETQYF.

V is TRBV5-1 and J is TRBJ2-2, with D unresolved. The germline V gene has CDR1 SGHRS and CDR2 YFSETQ. V lost 7 bases to trimming and J lost 6 bases, with 13 bases between them. The CDR3 totals 13 residues. The CDR3 DNA is TGCGCCAGCGTAGACATTTACGCCGGGGAGCTGTTTTTT. Amino acids: CASVDIYAGELFF.

In DNA, the CDR3 is TGTGCCAGCTCACTGGGCGGCGTCTTCCCCAGGAGCACCGGGGAGCTGTTTTTT. This gives the protein CASSLGGVFPRSTGELFF. J is TRBJ2-2 and V is TRBV18; the D is unclear. Trimming pared 4 bases from V and 4 bases from J, leaving 22 bases between. Looked up from germline, CDR1 is KGHSH and CDR2 is LQKENI. The CDR3 totals 18 residues.

V usage is TRBV7-2 and J usage is TRBJ2-2; D might be TRBD2 (6 bases). Germline values: CDR1 SGHTA, CDR2 FQGNSA. CDR3 length: 14 amino acids. Trimming took 6 bases from V and 6 from J, leaving 14 bases between them. CDR3 residues: CASRVEGYAGELFF. CDR3 DNA: TGTGCCAGCAGGGTGGAGGGGTACGCCGGGGAGCTGTTTTTT.